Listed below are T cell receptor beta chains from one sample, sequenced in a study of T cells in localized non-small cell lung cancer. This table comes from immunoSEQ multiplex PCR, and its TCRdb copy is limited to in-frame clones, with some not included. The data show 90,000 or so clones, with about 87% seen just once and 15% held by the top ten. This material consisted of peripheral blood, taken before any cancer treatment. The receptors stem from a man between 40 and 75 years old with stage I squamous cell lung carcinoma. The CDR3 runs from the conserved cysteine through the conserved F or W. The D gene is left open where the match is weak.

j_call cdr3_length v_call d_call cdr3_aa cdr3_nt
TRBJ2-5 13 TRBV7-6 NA CASSLGSKETQYF TGTGCCAGCAGCTTAGGAAGTAAGGAGACCCAGTACTTC
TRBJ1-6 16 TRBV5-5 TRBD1 CASSRVGGTDNSPLHF TGTGCCAGCAGCCGCGTTGGGGGGACAGATAATTCACCCCTCCACTTT
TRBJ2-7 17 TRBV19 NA CASSPSRLTDLPYEQYF TGTGCCAGTAGTCCCTCCCGACTCACCGACTTACCCTACGAGCAGTACTTC
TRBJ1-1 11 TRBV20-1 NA CSARDRSEAFF TGCAGTGCTAGAGATAGAAGCGAAGCTTTCTTT
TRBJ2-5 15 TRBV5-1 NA CASSLYPGTQETQYF TGCGCCAGCAGCTTATACCCCGGGACCCAAGAGACCCAGTACTTC
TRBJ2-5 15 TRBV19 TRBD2 CASSGERGRQETQYF TGTGCCAGTAGTGGAGAGCGGGGGCGCCAAGAGACCCAGTACTTC
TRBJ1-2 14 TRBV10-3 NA CAISDQNANYGYTF TGTGCCATCAGTGACCAGAATGCTAACTATGGCTACACCTTC
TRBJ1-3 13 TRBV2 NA CASSQEVGNTIYF TGTGCCAGCAGCCAGGAAGTCGGAAACACCATATATTTT
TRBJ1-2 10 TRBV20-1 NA CSARNDGYTF TGCAGTGCTAGGAATGACGGCTACACCTTC
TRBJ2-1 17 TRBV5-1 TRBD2 CASSLARGLVAYNEQFF TGCGCCAGCAGCTTGGCCAGGGGACTAGTGGCTTACAATGAGCAGTTCTTC
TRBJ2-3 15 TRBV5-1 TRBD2 CASSFSSGSTDTQYF TGCGCCAGCAGTTTTAGTAGCGGGAGCACAGATACGCAGTATTTT